Each of the 11 T cell receptor beta chains below was sequenced from the same sample in a study of blood T cell repertoires in COVID-19. The assay was immunoSEQ multiplex PCR, and TCRdb's table has in-frame clones only and misses some. This sample has about 110,000 clones, with over 65% found just once. Specimen: peripheral blood. Receptors originate from a woman aged 40 to 49 with acute or convalescent COVID-19.

The rearrangement links TRBV3-1 (or the pseudogene TRBV3-2) to TRBJ2-3; 11 bases map to TRBD2. Germline loops: CDR1 LGHDT, CDR2 YNNKEL (reference sequence). After removal of 3 bases from V and 0 bases from J, the junction contained 8 bases not matched to a gene. There are 18 residues in the CDR3. CDR3 nucleotides: TGTGCCAGCAGCCACTTCCTAGCGGGGGGCAGGAGCACAGATACGCAGTATTTT. This gives the protein CASSHFLAGGRSTDTQYF.

This clone was seen a few times. The V and J genes are TRBV3-1 (or the pseudogene TRBV3-2) and TRBJ2-4, with a tentative D call TRBD1 (6 bases). Between the trimmed V and J ends, which lost 4 bases and 0 bases, there was a span of 13 bases. The germline gives CDR1 LGHDT, CDR2 YNNKEL (reference sequence). This CDR3 comprises 16 residues. The CDR3 nucleotides read TGTGCCAGCAGCCCGACAGGTTCACTAGCCAAAAACATTCAGTACTTC. It is translated as CASSPTGSLAKNIQYF.

This chain links TRBV4-1 with TRBJ1-2; D might be TRBD1 (6 bases). Trimming took off 8 bases at V and 0 bases at J, with 25 bases between the two ends. The CDR3 consists of 18 residues. The germline V gene has CDR1 MGHRA and CDR2 YSYEKL. Here the CDR3 DNA reads TGCGCCAGCTATCCCGGGGGGGCTTCTCCACAATCTAACTATGGCTACACCTTC. Its protein product is CASYPGGASPQSNYGYTF.

The gene calls are TRBV11-1 and TRBJ2-1, with D uncertain. Trimming cost V 3 bases and J 0 bases, with 12 bases left between them. This CDR3 has 16 residues. Germline values: CDR1 SGHAT, CDR2 FQDESV (reference sequence). DNA of the CDR3: TGTGCCAGCAGCTTTCCGTGGCAGGTCTCCTACAATGAGCAGTTCTTC. Amino acids: CASSFPWQVSYNEQFF. The entire variable domain, with the rest obtained from reference TRBV11-1 and TRBJ2-1, is as follows: EAEVAQSPRYKITEKSQAVAFWCDPISGHATLYWYRQILGQGPELLVQFQDESVVDDSQLPKDRFSAERLKGVDSTLKIQPAELGDSAMYLCASSFPWQVSYNEQFFGPGTRLTVL.

The rearrangement links TRBV5-5 to TRBJ1-1; 9 nucleotides agree with TRBD1. This CDR3 region has 15 residues. Germline V gives CDR1 SGHKS, CDR2 YYEKEE (reference sequence). Trimming removed 0 bases from V and 4 bases from J; junction bases left unmatched: 4. The CDR3: CASSLGGQGSTEAFF. CDR3 DNA sequence: TGTGCCAGCAGCTTGGGTGGACAGGGGAGCACTGAAGCTTTCTTT.

The chain links TRBV5-4 to TRBJ2-1, with 12 bases that match TRBD2. The CDR3 consists of 15 residues. The ends lost 2 bases at V and 9 bases at J; junction bases unmatched: 6. Germline assignment: CDR1 SGHNT and CDR2 YYREEE (reference sequence). The CDR3 loop reads CASSFRAGLAGEQFF. DNA of the CDR3: TGTGCCAGCAGCTTTCGGGCGGGACTAGCGGGTGAGCAGTTCTTC.

The chain carries TRBV28 and TRBJ1-2; 8 positions agree with TRBD1. The CDR3 runs to 13 residues. V gave up 7 bases and J gave up 3 bases; unmatched junction bases: 4. Germline values: CDR1 MDHEN, CDR2 SYDVKM. The CDR3 protein is CASKQGVDYGYTF. CDR3 coding DNA: TGTGCCAGCAAACAGGGGGTTGACTATGGCTACACCTTC.

This sequence joins TRBV30 and TRBJ2-5, with a tentative D call TRBD2 (6 bases). Germline CDR1 reads GTSNPN; CDR2 reads SVGIG (reference sequence). V was pared by 2 bases and J by 5 bases, with 12 bases between. The CDR3 totals 13 residues. CDR3 region: CAWSRSGGETQYF. CDR3 nucleotide sequence: TGTGCCTGGAGTAGGAGTGGGGGGGAGACCCAGTACTTC.

This chain uses TRBV12-3 or TRBV12-4 with TRBJ1-1; D is undetermined. Trimming left V 3 bases short and J 3 bases short, with 8 bases between. This CDR3 has 13 amino acids. CDR3 loop: CASSFNRDTEAFF. Here the CDR3 DNA reads TGTGCCAGCAGTTTTAATCGGGACACTGAAGCTTTCTTT.

The V and J genes are TRBV6-4 and TRBJ2-2; tentatively, D is TRBD1 (6 bases). Trimming stripped 6 bases from V and 4 bases from J, with 12 bases between. The CDR3 is 14 residues long. Germline V gene sequence: CDR1 MRHNA, CDR2 SNTAGT. The CDR3 loop reads CASSPQGSTGELFF. The CDR3 bases are TGTGCCAGCAGCCCACAGGGAAGCACCGGGGAGCTGTTTTTT.

The table lists this clone with many counts. The chain couples TRBV27 to TRBJ2-3, with D possibly being TRBD1 (5 bases). The CDR3 totals 13 residues. V lost 5 bases and J 9 bases, leaving 15 bases between the germline ends. Per the germline V gene, CDR1 is MNHEY and CDR2 is SMNVEV (reference sequence). CDR3: CASSADSATTQYF. The CDR3 bases are TGTGCCAGCAGTGCCGACAGCGCTACAACGCAGTATTTT.